This TCR beta chain is drawn from a study of blood T cell repertoires in COVID-19. As processed by the authors: From reference gene primer amplification, estimates of nucleated cell counts were derived. Profiling relied on immunoSEQ multiplex PCR, and the TCRdb table lists in-frame clones only, not all of them. For V, J and clone size, that table is used; D and trimming come from the DNA. Altogether 400,000 or so clones are present, more than 75% being singletons, with the ten largest covering about 1.9%. The age range of participants was about 18 to 90 years, with residence in 20 to 25 US areas. V lost 3 bases and J lost 3, with 10 bases in between. CDR3 length equals 14 residues. Germline V CDR1 and CDR2: MNHEY, SMNVEV (reference sequence).

The sequence came from a man aged 35 to 55 in a cohort exposed to, infected with or recovered from COVID-19 (not recorded which). The specimen was PBMCs or T cells enriched from blood (not recorded which). The rearrangement joins TRBV27 to TRBJ2-3; D ambiguous. The CDR3 nucleotides read TGTGCCAGCAGTTTCGGGTCAGCGACAGATACGCAGTATTTT. Amino acids: CASSFGSATDTQYF.